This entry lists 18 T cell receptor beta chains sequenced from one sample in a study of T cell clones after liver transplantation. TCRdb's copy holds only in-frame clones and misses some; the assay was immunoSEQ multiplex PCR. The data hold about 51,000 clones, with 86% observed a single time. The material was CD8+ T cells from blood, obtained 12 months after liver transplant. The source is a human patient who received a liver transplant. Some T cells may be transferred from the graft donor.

The CDR3 spells CASSLPALKGNEQFF. DNA for the CDR3: TGTGCCAGCAGCTTACCGGCTTTGAAGGGGAATGAGCAGTTCTTC. The chain is built from TRBV7-9 and TRBJ2-1, with D possibly being TRBD1 (5 bases). The CDR3 loop spans 15 amino acids. Trimming pared 2 bases from V and 7 bases from J, leaving 15 bases between. Germline CDR1 SEHNR, CDR2 FQNEAQ (reference sequence).

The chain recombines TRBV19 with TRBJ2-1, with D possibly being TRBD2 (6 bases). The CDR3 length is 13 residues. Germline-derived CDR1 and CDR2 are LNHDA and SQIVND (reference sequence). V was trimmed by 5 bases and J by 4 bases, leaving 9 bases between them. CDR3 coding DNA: TGTGCCAGTAGTTGGGGGGTATACAATGAGCAGTTCTTC. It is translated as CASSWGVYNEQFF.

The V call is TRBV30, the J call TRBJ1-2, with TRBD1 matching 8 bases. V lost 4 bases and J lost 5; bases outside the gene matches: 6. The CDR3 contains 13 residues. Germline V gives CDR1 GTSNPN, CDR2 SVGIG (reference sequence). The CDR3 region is CAWTRTGTYGYTF. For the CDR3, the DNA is TGTGCCTGGACTAGGACAGGGACATATGGCTACACCTTC.

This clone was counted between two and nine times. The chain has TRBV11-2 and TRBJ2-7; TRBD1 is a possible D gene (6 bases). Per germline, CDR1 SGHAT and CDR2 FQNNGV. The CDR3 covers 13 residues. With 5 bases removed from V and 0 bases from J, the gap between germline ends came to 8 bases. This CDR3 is CASSQGYSYEQYF. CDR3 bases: TGTGCCAGCAGCCAGGGGTACTCCTACGAGCAGTACTTC.

CDR3: CASSAQTRPDNEQFF. CDR3 bases: TGTGCCAGCAGCGCACAGACACGGCCGGACAATGAGCAGTTCTTC. The gene calls are TRBV9 and TRBJ2-1, with D unclear. Germline V gene data show CDR1 as SGDLS and CDR2 as YYNGEE. V shed 3 bases and J shed 5 bases, with 15 bases lying between them. The CDR3 is 15 amino acids.

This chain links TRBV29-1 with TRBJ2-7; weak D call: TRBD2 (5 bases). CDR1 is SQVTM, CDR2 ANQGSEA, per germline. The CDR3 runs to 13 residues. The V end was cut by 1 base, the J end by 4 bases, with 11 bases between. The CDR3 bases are TGCAGCGTTGAAGGACGGGATGCTTACGAGCAGTACTTC. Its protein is CSVEGRDAYEQYF.

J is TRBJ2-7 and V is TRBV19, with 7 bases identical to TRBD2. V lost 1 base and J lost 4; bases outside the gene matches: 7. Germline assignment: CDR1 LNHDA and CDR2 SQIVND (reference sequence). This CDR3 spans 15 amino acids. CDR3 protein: CASSIAGGSEYEQYF. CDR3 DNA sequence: TGTGCCAGTAGTATAGCTGGCGGGAGTGAGTACGAGCAGTACTTC. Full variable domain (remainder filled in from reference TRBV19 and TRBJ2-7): DGGITQSPKYLFRKEGQNVTLSCEQNLNHDAMYWYRQDPGQGLRLIYYSQIVNDFQKGDIAEGYSVSREKKESFPLTVTSAQKNPTAFYLCASSIAGGSEYEQYFGPGTRLTVT.

The CDR3 region has the DNA TGTGCCAGCAGTCAACGGGACAGTGTAAACGAGCAGTACTTC. Translating it yields CASSQRDSVNEQYF. The chain couples TRBV28 to TRBJ2-7; 7 bases align to TRBD1. The CDR3 is made up of 14 amino acids. J lost 5 bases, V lost 5 bases, and 9 bases had no gene match. Germline V gene lookup returns CDR1 MDHEN and CDR2 SYDVKM. Filled out from reference TRBV28 and TRBJ2-7, the complete variable domain reads DVKVTQSSRYLVKRTGEKVFLECVQDMDHENMFWYRQDPGLGLRLIYFSYDVKMKEKGDIPEGYSVSREKKERFSLILESASTNQTSMYLCASSQRDSVNEQYFGPGTRLTVT.

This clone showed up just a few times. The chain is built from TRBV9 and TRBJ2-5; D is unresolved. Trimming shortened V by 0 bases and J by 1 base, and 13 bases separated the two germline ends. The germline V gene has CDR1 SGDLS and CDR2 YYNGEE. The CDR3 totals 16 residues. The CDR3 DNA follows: TGTGCCAGCAGCGTAGGCGCAGAGCCCGTCCAAGAGACCCAGTACTTC. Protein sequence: CASSVGAEPVQETQYF.

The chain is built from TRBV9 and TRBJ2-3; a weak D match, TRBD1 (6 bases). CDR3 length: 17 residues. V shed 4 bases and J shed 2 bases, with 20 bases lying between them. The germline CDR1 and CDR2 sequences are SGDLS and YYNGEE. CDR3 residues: CASSSPQGHLITDTQYF. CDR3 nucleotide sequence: TGTGCCAGCAGCTCCCCTCAGGGGCACCTGATCACAGATACGCAGTATTTT.

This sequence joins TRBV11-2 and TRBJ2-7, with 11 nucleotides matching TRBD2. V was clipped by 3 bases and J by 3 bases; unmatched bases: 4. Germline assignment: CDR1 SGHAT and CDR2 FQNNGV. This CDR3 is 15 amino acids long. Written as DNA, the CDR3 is TGTGCCAGCAGCTTTAGTAGCGGGAGGGTCTACGAGCAGTACTTC. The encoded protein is CASSFSSGRVYEQYF.

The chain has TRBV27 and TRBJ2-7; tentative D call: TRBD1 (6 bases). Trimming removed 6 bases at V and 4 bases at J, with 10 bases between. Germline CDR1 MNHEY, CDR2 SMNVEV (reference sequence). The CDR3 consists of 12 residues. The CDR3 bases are TGTGCCAGCAGCGGCAGGGGATACGAGCAGTACTTC. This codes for CASSGRGYEQYF.

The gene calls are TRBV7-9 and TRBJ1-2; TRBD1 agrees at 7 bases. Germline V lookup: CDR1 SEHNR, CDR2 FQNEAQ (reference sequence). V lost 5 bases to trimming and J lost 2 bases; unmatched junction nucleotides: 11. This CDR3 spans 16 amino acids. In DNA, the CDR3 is TGTGCCAGCAGCGCGGCCCTGACAGGGAGAAACTATGGCTACACCTTC. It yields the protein CASSAALTGRNYGYTF.

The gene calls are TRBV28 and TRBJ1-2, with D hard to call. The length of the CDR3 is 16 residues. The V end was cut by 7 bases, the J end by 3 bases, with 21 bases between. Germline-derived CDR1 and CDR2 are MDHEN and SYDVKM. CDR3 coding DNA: TGTGCCAGCACTGACGACGTCGGACGGGCTTACTATGGCTACACCTTC. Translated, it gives CASTDDVGRAYYGYTF.

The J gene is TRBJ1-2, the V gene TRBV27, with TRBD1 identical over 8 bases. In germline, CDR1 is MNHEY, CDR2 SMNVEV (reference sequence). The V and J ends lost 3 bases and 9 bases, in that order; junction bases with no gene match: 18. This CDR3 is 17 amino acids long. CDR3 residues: CASSFSEGQDTMHSYTF. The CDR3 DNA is TGTGCCAGCAGTTTTTCGGAGGGACAGGACACCATGCACAGCTACACCTTC.

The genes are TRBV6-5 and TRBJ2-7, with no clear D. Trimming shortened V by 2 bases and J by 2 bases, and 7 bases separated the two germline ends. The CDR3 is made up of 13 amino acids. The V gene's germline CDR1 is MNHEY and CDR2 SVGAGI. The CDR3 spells CASSYDPAYEQYF. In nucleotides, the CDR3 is TGTGCCAGCAGTTACGATCCTGCCTACGAGCAGTACTTC.

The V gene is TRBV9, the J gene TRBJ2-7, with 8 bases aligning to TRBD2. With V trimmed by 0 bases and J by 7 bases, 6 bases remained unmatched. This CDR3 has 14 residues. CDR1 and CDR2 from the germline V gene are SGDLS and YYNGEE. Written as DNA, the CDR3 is TGTGCCAGCAGCGTAGCGGGAGGGCCGGGGGAGCAGTACTTC. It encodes CASSVAGGPGEQYF.

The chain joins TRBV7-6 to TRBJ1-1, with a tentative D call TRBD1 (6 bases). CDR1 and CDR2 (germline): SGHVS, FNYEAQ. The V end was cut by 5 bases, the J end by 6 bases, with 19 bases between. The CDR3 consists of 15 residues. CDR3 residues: CASSPGGGEPPEAFF. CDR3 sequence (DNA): TGTGCCAGCAGCCCCGGGGGCGGTGAACCCCCTGAAGCTTTCTTT.